This record looks at one T cell receptor beta chain sequence and its context. Its target is unknown. The data belong to a study of T cell responses to AZD1222 COVID-19 vaccine. About the study: It was second doses at about 4 or about 12 weeks that were pooled. Overall study results and limits: Recipients of two AZD1222 doses showed rising Spike-specific TCR breadth and depth. Close to half of spike-specific TCRs reportedly recognize unmutated variant regions. Mostly white British, mostly female donors; authors suggested clonal diversity may be underestimated.

Measured with immunoSEQ multiplex PCR; TCRdb has only the in-frame clones, and not every one. The sample lists 130,000 to 150,000 clones, approximately 90% seen once, with 3.4% in the top ten. Germline CDR1 MNHNS, CDR2 SASEGT. Trimming removed 1 base from V and 10 bases from J, with 11 bases in between. This CDR3 has 12 residues. The TCR comes from an adult in good health. The material sequenced was peripheral blood, taken on day 0 of AZD1222 vaccination. The V and J genes are TRBV6-1 and TRBJ2-7; possibly TRBD1 or TRBD2 for D (5 bases each). CDR3 loop: CASSEDFRDQYF. In nucleotides, the CDR3 is TGTGCCAGCAGTGAAGACTTCCGGGACCAGTACTTC.